Presented here are 21 T cell receptor beta chains from one specimen sequenced in a study of cytomegalovirus exposure and HLA in healthy donors. 13 Jbeta primers and 60 Vbeta primers were used for the PCR. TCRdb's copy holds only in-frame clones and misses some; the assay was immunoSEQ multiplex PCR. The profile shows around 150,000 clones, roughly 80% of them singletons. Sample: PBMCs. The receptors come from a man aged 50-59 years in good health and CMV-seropositive.

The rearrangement joins TRBV5-6 to TRBJ2-7; D gene uncertain. The CDR3 consists of 14 residues. Germline loops: CDR1 SGHDT, CDR2 YYEEEE. With 0 bases removed from V and 4 bases from J, the gap between germline ends came to 11 bases. In DNA form, the CDR3 reads TGTGCCAGCAGCTTGGCCAGGTCGATTTACGAGCAGTACTTC. As protein: CASSLARSIYEQYF. Full variable domain (missing parts from reference TRBV5-6 and TRBJ2-7): DAGVTQSPTHLIKTRGQQVTLRCSPKSGHDTVSWYQQALGQGPQFIFQYYEEEERQRGNFPDRFSGHQFPNYSSELNVNALLLGDSALYLCASSLARSIYEQYFGPGTRLTVT.

CDR3 residues: CASSQETVLSYEQYF. The CDR3 DNA follows: TGTGCCAGCAGCCAAGAAACGGTCTTATCCTACGAGCAGTACTTC. V and J are TRBV14 and TRBJ2-7; the D is unclear. The germline V gene encodes CDR1 SGHDN and CDR2 FVKESK. Trimming took off 0 bases at V and 1 base at J, with 10 bases between the two ends. The CDR3 covers 15 residues.

This chain links TRBV18 with TRBJ2-3; unclear D gene. V was shortened by 6 bases and J by 2 bases, with 3 bases between the two germline ends. This CDR3 comprises 11 residues. Germline CDR1 and CDR2: KGHSH and LQKENI. The CDR3 loop reads CASSLTDTQYF. The CDR3 bases are TGTGCCAGCTCCCTCACAGATACGCAGTATTTT.

The chain carries TRBV2 and TRBJ1-5; tentatively, D is TRBD1 (5 bases). The CDR3 runs to 14 residues. V lost 3 bases, J lost 5 bases, and 11 bases lay in between. CDR1 and CDR2 (germline): SNHLY, FYNNEI. CDR3 residues: CASSDQGPYQPQHF. The CDR3 DNA reads as TGTGCCAGCAGTGATCAGGGTCCCTATCAGCCCCAGCATTTT. The complete variable domain, with remaining parts taken from reference TRBV2 and TRBJ1-5, reads EPEVTQTPSHQVTQMGQEVILRCVPISNHLYFYWYRQILGQKVEFLVSFYNNEISEKSEIFDDQFSVERPDGSNFTLKIRSTKLEDSAMYFCASSDQGPYQPQHFGDGTRLSIL.

The chain has TRBV6-5 and TRBJ2-5, with D perhaps matching TRBD1 (7 bases). CDR3 size: 15 residues. Germline values: CDR1 MNHEY, CDR2 SVGAGI. Deletions cut 8 bases from V and 5 bases from J, with 21 bases between. In nucleotides, the CDR3 is TGTGCCAGCGCCACCGGCCCAGGGGGGTACGAGACCCAGTACTTC. Protein product: CASATGPGGYETQYF.

This rearrangement joins TRBV6-6 to TRBJ2-3; tentative D call: TRBD2 (7 bases). Between the trimmed V and J ends, which lost 4 bases and 4 bases, there was a span of 18 bases. The CDR3 runs to 16 residues. Germline CDR1 MNHNY, CDR2 SVGAGI (reference sequence). The CDR3 protein is CASSSMFAGAADTQYF. Written as DNA, the CDR3 is TGTGCCAGCAGTTCGATGTTCGCGGGGGCTGCAGATACGCAGTATTTT.

Details on this clone: The same CDR3 also results from other DNA sequences found in this sample. The chain recombines TRBV5-1 with TRBJ2-7; 9 bases are a match to TRBD1. V dropped 4 bases and J dropped 4; count of bases not matched to a gene: 3. The CDR3 contains 13 residues. The germline V gene has CDR1 SGHRS and CDR2 YFSETQ. The CDR3 nucleotides read TGCGCCAGCAGCGGGGGACAGGGTTACGAGCAGTACTTC. This codes for CASSGGQGYEQYF.

DNA of the CDR3: TGTGCCAGCAGCTTAGTCGGGGGACATGAGCAGTTCTTC. As protein: CASSLVGGHEQFF. This chain connects TRBV7-9 to TRBJ2-1; D possibly corresponds to TRBD2 (6 bases). The CDR3 has 13 amino acids. Germline-derived CDR1 and CDR2 are SEHNR and FQNEAQ (reference sequence). The ends were cut back, 1 base at V and 8 bases at J, with 9 bases in the middle.

The CDR3 loop is CARKTGHTEAFF. In DNA form, the CDR3 reads TGTGCCAGAAAGACAGGGCACACTGAAGCTTTCTTT. V is TRBV5-3 and J is TRBJ1-1, with 7 bases that match TRBD1. TRBV5-3 is an ORF, with its function uncertain. The ends lost 6 bases at V and 3 bases at J; junction bases unmatched: 2. This CDR3 contains 12 residues.

This clone was found a few times. The chain employs TRBV5-1 and TRBJ1-1; 7 nucleotides line up with TRBD1. The CDR3 has 14 amino acids. Germline trimming cut 4 bases from V and 4 bases from J; bases unmatched to any gene: 7. Germline V gives CDR1 SGHRS, CDR2 YFSETQ. The CDR3 DNA follows: TGCGCCAGCAGCACGGGACAGCGAGGCACTGAAGCTTTCTTT. Its protein product is CASSTGQRGTEAFF.

This sequence joins TRBV30 and TRBJ1-6; no clear D gene. CDR1 is GTSNPN, CDR2 SVGIG, per germline (reference sequence). There are 14 residues in the CDR3. Trimming took 5 bases from V and 10 from J, leaving 18 bases between them. The CDR3 DNA sequence: TGTGCCTGGGAGGCGGCTGGCTATTCGTCACCCCTCCACTTT. It codes for CAWEAAGYSSPLHF.

CDR3 in amino acids: CASSSQGANNSPLHF. The CDR3, as DNA: TGTGCCAGCAGCTCACAGGGGGCAAATAATTCACCCCTCCACTTT. The chain carries TRBV11-2 and TRBJ1-6; TRBD1 matches 9 bases. Germline CDR1 SGHAT, CDR2 FQNNGV. J gave up 5 bases and V 4 bases, and 3 bases lay outside the gene matches. The CDR3 totals 15 residues.

The chain combines TRBV10-3 with TRBJ1-1; 8 bases fit TRBD1. The length of the CDR3 is 14 residues. The germline V gene has CDR1 ENHRY and CDR2 SYGVKD. V lost 5 bases and J lost 5; bases outside the gene matches: 7. CDR3 coding DNA: TGTGCCATCAGTCCCGGGACAGGTGGGACTGAAGCTTTCTTT. Its translation is CAISPGTGGTEAFF.

This rearrangement joins TRBV7-3 to TRBJ2-2; maybe TRBD2 (5 bases). The V and J ends lost 5 bases and 6 bases respectively, with 16 bases between them. The CDR3 is 15 residues long. Germline CDR1 is SGHTA and CDR2 is FQGTGA. CDR3 amino acids: CASSLYLNGAGELFF. The CDR3, as DNA: TGTGCCAGCAGCCTATACTTGAACGGGGCCGGGGAGCTGTTTTTT.

V usage is TRBV6-1 and J usage is TRBJ1-2; the D is unclear. CDR1 MNHNS and CDR2 SASEGT come from the germline V gene. The length of the CDR3 is 13 residues. Between the trimmed V and J ends, which lost 7 bases and 6 bases, there was a span of 15 bases. The CDR3 coding sequence is TGTGCCAGCAAGGGCGGACTCGACAATGGCTACACCTTC. Translating it yields CASKGGLDNGYTF.

The chain is built from TRBV5-4 and TRBJ2-2; the match to TRBD1 covers 8 bases. CDR1 is SGHNT, CDR2 YYREEE, per germline (reference sequence). The junction had 7 bases not matched to a gene; V was cut back by 4 bases and J by 5 bases. This CDR3 contains 15 residues. The CDR3: CASSQRTGRTGELFF. CDR3 in DNA: TGTGCCAGCAGCCAACGGACAGGGAGGACCGGGGAGCTGTTTTTT.

As concerns this clone: The same CDR3 is also encoded by other DNA sequences in this sample. The chain links TRBV5-4 to TRBJ2-7; 9 positions match TRBD1. The CDR3 length is 14 residues. Germline V CDR1 and CDR2: SGHNT, YYREEE (reference sequence). V lost 0 bases, J lost 2 bases, and 0 bases stayed unmatched. CDR3 loop: CASSLGQGAYEQYF. In nucleotides, the CDR3 is TGTGCCAGCAGCTTGGGACAGGGGGCCTACGAGCAGTACTTC.

The CDR3: CASSFRAGVANTGELFF. DNA for the CDR3: TGTGCCAGCAGCTTCAGAGCGGGGGTGGCGAACACCGGGGAGCTGTTTTTT. The chain combines TRBV11-3 with TRBJ2-2, with 8 bases identical to TRBD2. The V and J ends lost 3 bases and 0 bases, in that order; junction bases with no gene match: 6. Germline V gives CDR1 SGHNT, CDR2 YENEEA. CDR3 size: 17 residues. Using reference TRBV11-3 and TRBJ2-2 for the parts outside the CDR3, the full variable domain is EAGVVQSPRYKIIEKKQPVAFWCNPISGHNTLYWYLQNLGQGPELLIRYENEEAVDDSQLPKDRFSAERLKGVDSTLKIQPAELGDSAVYLCASSFRAGVANTGELFFGEGSRLTVL.

The chain joins TRBV19 to TRBJ1-4; D gene uncertain. Trimming removed 2 bases from V and 4 bases from J, with 8 bases in between. Germline V gene sequence: CDR1 LNHDA, CDR2 SQIVND (reference sequence). The CDR3 loop spans 14 amino acids. The CDR3 protein is CASSIRRDNEKLFF. The CDR3 DNA sequence: TGTGCCAGTAGTATACGGCGGGATAATGAAAAACTGTTTTTT.

The V and J genes are TRBV30 and TRBJ2-2; TRBD1 matches at 8 bases. This CDR3 is 18 amino acids long. Germline CDR1 GTSNPN, CDR2 SVGIG (reference sequence). V trimming: 4 bases; J trimming: 1 base; junction bases outside the gene matches: 14. The DNA of the CDR3 is TGTGCCTGGACAGATCCTGGCAGGGGGCTGTGGAACACCGGGGAGCTGTTTTTT. Residues: CAWTDPGRGLWNTGELFF.

The rearrangement links TRBV4-1 to TRBJ2-6; perhaps TRBD2 as D (6 bases). Per the germline V gene, CDR1 is MGHRA and CDR2 is YSYEKL. The CDR3 loop spans 17 amino acids. V lost 3 bases and J 2 bases, leaving 14 bases between the germline ends. CDR3 sequence (DNA): TGCGCCAGCAGCCATCCGCGGGGATTCACTGGGGCCAACGTCCTGACTTTC. This encodes CASSHPRGFTGANVLTF.